Reported below is one T cell receptor beta chain. Its target is not known. The same CDR3 is also encoded by other DNA sequences in this sample. This CDR3 comprises 16 residues. The germline CDR1 and CDR2 sequences are SGHNT and YYREEE (reference sequence). V lost 5 bases, J lost 5 bases, and 14 bases stayed unmatched. This sample was taken from a study of cytomegalovirus exposure and HLA in healthy donors. Findings of the study overall: Per a prior analysis, the majority of TCR beta V segments were productive roughly 90% or roughly 30% of the time. Donors were assumed by presence/absence analyses to have roughly uniform sequencing depth.

Each donor was healthy, and each was a bone marrow donor. The PCR used 60 Vbeta and 13 Jbeta primers. Using immunoSEQ multiplex PCR, the repertoire was profiled, and TCRdb retains in-frame clones only, with some absent. The sample lists 110,000 or so clones, under 85% occurring once. This TCR came from a middle-aged man in good health and CMV-seropositive. The gene calls are TRBV5-4 and TRBJ2-7; 9 bases map to TRBD2. Sequenced: PBMCs. In DNA form, the CDR3 reads TGTGCCAGCAGTTCAAGGACAACTAGCGGGCTGAACGAGCAGTACTTC. It codes for CASSSRTTSGLNEQYF.